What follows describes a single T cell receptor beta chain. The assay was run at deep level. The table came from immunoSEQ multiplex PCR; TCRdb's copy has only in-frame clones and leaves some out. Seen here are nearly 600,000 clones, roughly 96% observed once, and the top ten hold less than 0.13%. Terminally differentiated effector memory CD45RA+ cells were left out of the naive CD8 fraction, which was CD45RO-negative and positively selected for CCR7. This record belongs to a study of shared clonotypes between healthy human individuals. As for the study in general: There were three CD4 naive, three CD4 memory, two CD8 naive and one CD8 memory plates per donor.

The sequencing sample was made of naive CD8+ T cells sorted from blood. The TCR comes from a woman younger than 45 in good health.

The CDR3 protein is CASHETGNEQYF. The CDR3 nucleotides read TGTGCCAGCCATGAGACAGGGAACGAGCAGTACTTC. The chain is built from TRBV6-1 and TRBJ2-7; TRBD1 aligns across 7 bases. V gave up 8 bases and J gave up 5 bases; unmatched junction bases: 6. Germline V CDR1 and CDR2: MNHNS, SASEGT. This CDR3 is 12 amino acids long.